The next 25 T cell receptor beta chains were all read from a single sample in a study of response to subunit inactivated influenza vaccine. TCRdb redid the calling of the RT-PCR reads with MiXCR, one entry per CDR3 protein. Of roughly 670,000 distinct CDR3 sequences in the sample, 12% to 15% were seen once. Sequenced material: PBMCs from blood, taken 14 days before vaccination. These receptors all stem from a man in his fifties or sixties who received an inactivated influenza vaccine.

This clonotype occurred a few times. The chain employs TRBV24-1 and TRBJ2-1; TRBD2 might be the D (6 bases). The CDR3 totals 15 residues. The V and J ends lost 6 bases and 0 bases respectively, with 11 bases between them. Looked up from germline, CDR1 is KGHDR and CDR2 is SFDVKD. The CDR3 region is CATSNPGGSYNEQFF. Written as DNA, the CDR3 is TGTGCCACCAGTAACCCCGGGGGCTCCTACAATGAGCAGTTCTTC.

This clonotype was detected only a few times. CDR3 amino acids: CSARPHNQGARETQYF. As DNA, the CDR3 is TGCAGTGCTAGACCCCATAATCAGGGGGCTCGGGAGACCCAGTACTTC. This chain connects TRBV20-1 to TRBJ2-5, with TRBD1 matching 8 bases. This CDR3 region has 16 residues. CDR1 DFQATT and CDR2 SNEGSKA come from the germline V gene (reference sequence). V lost 2 bases, J lost 5 bases, and 13 bases stayed unmatched.

This clonotype occurred a few times. The rearrangement links TRBV20-1 to TRBJ2-1; 10 nucleotides line up with TRBD2. The CDR3 has 16 residues. Germline V CDR1 and CDR2: DFQATT, SNEGSKA (reference sequence). The junction had 7 bases not matched to a gene; V was cut back by 1 base and J by 4 bases. CDR3 amino acids: CSARASGGLIYNEQFF. CDR3 DNA sequence: TGCAGTGCTAGAGCTAGCGGGGGATTGATATACAATGAGCAGTTCTTC.

This clonotype was seen more than once but under ten times. V usage is TRBV29-1 and J usage is TRBJ2-7, with 13 nucleotides matching TRBD2. The junction had 7 bases not matched to a gene; V was cut back by 6 bases and J by 5 bases. The germline CDR1 and CDR2 sequences are SQVTM and ANQGSEA. CDR3 size: 14 residues. The CDR3 DNA reads TGCAGCGTAACCCGGACTAGCGGGGGCAACGAGCAGTACTTC. Encoded protein: CSVTRTSGGNEQYF.

This clonotype was detected a few times. The V and J genes are TRBV5-6 and TRBJ2-2; D gene unclear. This CDR3 is 14 amino acids long. The germline V gene encodes CDR1 SGHDT and CDR2 YYEEEE. V lost 5 bases and J 0 bases, leaving 8 bases between the germline ends. The DNA for the CDR3 is TGTGCCAGCAGTACTATGCCGAACACCGGGGAGCTGTTTTTT. It encodes CASSTMPNTGELFF. The complete variable domain, with remaining parts taken from reference TRBV5-6 and TRBJ2-2, reads DAGVTQSPTHLIKTRGQQVTLRCSPKSGHDTVSWYQQALGQGPQFIFQYYEEEERQRGNFPDRFSGHQFPNYSSELNVNALLLGDSALYLCASSTMPNTGELFFGEGSRLTVL.

The table lists this clonotype with a few counts. The J gene is TRBJ2-2, the V gene TRBV6-2 or TRBV6-3; D perhaps matches TRBD2 (6 bases). In germline, CDR1 is MNHEY, CDR2 SVGEGT. CDR3 size: 16 residues. V gave up 2 bases and J gave up 6 bases, with 16 bases separating them. The CDR3 sequence: CASSYKPGELPGELFF. The DNA of the CDR3 is TGTGCCAGCAGTTACAAACCGGGGGAACTCCCCGGGGAGCTGTTTTTT.

This clonotype was found once. V is TRBV2 and J is TRBJ2-3, with D unresolved. CDR1 and CDR2 from the germline V gene are SNHLY and FYNNEI. CDR3 length: 14 residues. V was shortened by 9 bases and J by 0 bases, with 13 bases between the two germline ends. The CDR3 nucleotides read TGTGCCAGTCAGCGAAGAACTAGCACAGATACGCAGTATTTT. Translated: CASQRRTSTDTQYF.

In this sample, this clonotype turned up a few times. CDR3 region: CASSQDPGWGTDTQYF. As DNA, the CDR3 is TGCGCCAGCAGCCAAGATCCGGGGTGGGGGACAGATACGCAGTATTTT. J is TRBJ2-3 and V is TRBV4-3; perhaps D is TRBD1 or TRBD2 (5 bases each). The CDR3 extends over 16 amino acids. CDR1 is LGHNA, CDR2 YSLEER, per germline. Trimming took off 0 bases at V and 3 bases at J, with 13 bases between the two ends.

The V call is TRBV7-9, the J call TRBJ1-1, with D maybe TRBD1 (6 bases). The V and J ends lost 5 bases and 2 bases respectively, with 15 bases between them. CDR1 SEHNR and CDR2 FQNEAQ come from the germline V gene (reference sequence). This CDR3 contains 15 residues. The CDR3 is CASSRYREFNTEAFF. CDR3 DNA sequence: TGTGCCAGCAGCAGATACAGGGAATTCAACACTGAAGCTTTCTTT.

This clonotype was observed a single time. Germline is not matched at one junction end, which may reflect a read error. The chain couples TRBV6-5 to TRBJ2-1; 9 bases match TRBD2. There are 19 residues in the CDR3. Germline loops: CDR1 MNHEY, CDR2 SVGAGI. The DNA of the CDR3 is TGTGCCAGCAGTTACTCGATATCCGGAGCGGGGGGTCTGGGAAATGAGCAGCTCTTC. Its translation is CASSYSISGAGGLGNEQLF.

The chain employs TRBV12-3 or TRBV12-4 and TRBJ1-1; D may be TRBD1 (5 bases). Trimming shortened V by 6 bases and J by 5 bases, and 16 bases separated the two germline ends. The CDR3 contains 14 residues. CDR3 in DNA: TGTGCCAGCAGGCGGTCGGGACGGTCGACTGAAGCTTTCTTT. Translated, it gives CASRRSGRSTEAFF.

This clonotype turned up a few times. The CDR3 nucleotides read TGTGCCAGCAGCTTATACAGCTCCTACAATGAGCAGTTCTTC. This gives the protein CASSLYSSYNEQFF. J is TRBJ2-1 and V is TRBV11-1; D remains ambiguous. In germline, CDR1 is SGHAT, CDR2 FQDESV (reference sequence). This CDR3 has 14 amino acids. The V end lost 2 bases, the J end lost 0 bases, and 5 bases lay between the germline ends.

This CDR3 is CSANWASGTADTQYF. The CDR3 coding sequence is TGCAGTGCTAATTGGGCTAGCGGGACCGCAGATACGCAGTATTTT. The chain joins TRBV20-1 to TRBJ2-3; TRBD2 aligns across 9 bases. V lost 4 bases and J lost 4; bases outside the gene matches: 9. CDR1 and CDR2 (germline): DFQATT, SNEGSKA (reference sequence). This CDR3 region has 15 residues.

This clonotype has just a few counts. This rearrangement joins TRBV21-1 to TRBJ1-4; the D segment call TRBD1 is taken from the table without a DNA check. TRBV21-1 is termed a pseudogene. The CDR3 runs to 14 residues. Written as DNA, the CDR3 is TGTGCCCTTGGCAGGGGCGCAACTAATGAAAAACTGTTTTTT. Protein product: CALGRGATNEKLFF.

The rearrangement links TRBV20-1 to TRBJ1-5; TRBD1 matches at 7 bases. V lost 2 bases to trimming and J lost 3 bases; unmatched junction nucleotides: 4. The germline gives CDR1 DFQATT, CDR2 SNEGSKA (reference sequence). This CDR3 spans 14 amino acids. CDR3 loop: CSARTQGDNQPQHF. Here the CDR3 DNA reads TGCAGTGCTAGAACCCAGGGGGACAATCAGCCCCAGCATTTT.

This clonotype has more than one count but fewer than ten. The chain links TRBV5-6 to TRBJ2-2, with unresolved D. V shed 1 base and J shed 6 bases, with 4 bases lying between them. CDR3 length equals 12 residues. Germline lookup yields CDR1 SGHDT and CDR2 YYEEEE. This CDR3 is CASSLMSGELFF. The CDR3 DNA sequence: TGTGCCAGCAGCTTGATGTCCGGGGAGCTGTTTTTT.

This clonotype was picked up a small number of times. The chain is built from TRBV28 and TRBJ1-2, with TRBD1 as a possible D gene (6 bases). The CDR3 is made up of 16 amino acids. Germline V CDR1 and CDR2: MDHEN, SYDVKM. V shed 6 bases and J shed 1 base, with 18 bases lying between them. The CDR3 region is CASRTLDGGLNYGYTF. The CDR3 bases are TGTGCCAGCAGAACCCTGGACGGGGGCCTTAACTATGGCTACACCTTC.

This clonotype has more than one count but fewer than ten. The chain carries TRBV20-1 and TRBJ1-6, with 8 bases that match TRBD1. V trimming: 0 bases; J trimming: 1 base; junction bases outside the gene matches: 5. CDR3 size: 17 residues. Germline V CDR1 and CDR2: DFQATT, SNEGSKA (reference sequence). The CDR3, as DNA: TGCAGTGCTAGAGACGACAGGGGTCGGTCCTATAATTCACCCCTCCACTTT. It is translated as CSARDDRGRSYNSPLHF.

The gene calls are TRBV5-6 and TRBJ1-3; D not resolved. This CDR3 has 16 residues. Trimming left V 4 bases short and J 0 bases short, with 14 bases between. CDR1 and CDR2 (germline): SGHDT, YYEEEE. The CDR3 loop is CASSLSGRFSGNTIYF. The CDR3 nucleotides read TGTGCCAGCAGCCTATCCGGACGGTTCTCTGGAAACACCATATATTTT.

The table lists this clonotype with many counts. The rearrangement joins TRBV15 to TRBJ2-5; D uncertain. Per the germline V gene, CDR1 is LNHNV and CDR2 is YYDKDF (reference sequence). CDR3 length equals 16 residues. The V end lost 0 bases, the J end lost 1 base, and 12 bases lay between the germline ends. CDR3 loop: CATSRDLGSGQETQYF. CDR3 bases: TGTGCCACCAGCAGAGATCTCGGCAGTGGCCAAGAGACCCAGTACTTC. Full variable domain (remainder filled in from reference TRBV15 and TRBJ2-5): DAMVIQNPRYQVTQFGKPVTLSCSQTLNHNVMYWYQQKSSQAPKLLFHYYDKDFNNEADTPDNFQSRRPNTSFCFLDIRSPGLGDTAMYLCATSRDLGSGQETQYFGPGTRLLVL.

CDR3 sequence: CASSFLAEHYEQYF. CDR3 sequence (DNA): TGTGCCAGCAGCTTCCTAGCGGAACACTACGAGCAGTACTTC. The V call is TRBV7-2, the J call TRBJ2-7, with 7 bases aligning to TRBD2. CDR1 and CDR2 from the germline V gene are SGHTA and FQGNSA. The CDR3 runs to 14 residues. With V trimmed by 3 bases and J by 3 bases, 5 bases remained unmatched.

In this sample, this clonotype turned up a few times. V and J are TRBV12-3 or TRBV12-4 and TRBJ2-2; maybe TRBD1 (5 bases). The germline V and J ends were trimmed by 1 base and 3 bases, with 12 bases remaining between them. The CDR3 covers 16 residues. The CDR3, as DNA: TGTGCCAGCAGTTTAGGGCAGGGTGTAGACACCGGGGAGCTGTTTTTT. Translating it yields CASSLGQGVDTGELFF.

The CDR3 nucleotides are TGCAGCGCCTCGGGGGGCCCTATGAACACTGAAGCTTTCTTT. This translates into CSASGGPMNTEAFF. This chain links TRBV29-1 with TRBJ1-1, with TRBD1 as a possible D gene (6 bases). V gave up 7 bases and J gave up 0 bases, with 15 bases separating them. Germline V gene lookup returns CDR1 SQVTM and CDR2 ANQGSEA. This CDR3 comprises 14 residues. Combining the CDR3 with reference TRBV29-1 and TRBJ1-1 gives the whole variable domain SAVISQKPSRDICQRGTSLTIQCQVDSQVTMMFWYRQQPGQSLTLIATANQGSEATYESGFVIDKFPISRPNLTFSTLTVSNMSPEDSSIYLCSASGGPMNTEAFFGQGTRLTVV.

This clonotype was counted ten times or more. The CDR3 is CASSLAVAGDLQETQYF. CDR3 nucleotide sequence: TGCGCCAGCAGCTTGGCCGTAGCGGGGGACCTCCAAGAGACCCAGTACTTC. The chain employs TRBV5-1 and TRBJ2-5; TRBD2 aligns across 9 bases. The CDR3 runs 17 residues. The V and J ends lost 0 bases and 1 base, in that order; junction bases with no gene match: 7. Germline assignment: CDR1 SGHRS and CDR2 YFSETQ.

J is TRBJ2-7 and V is TRBV5-1; the D call may be TRBD1 or TRBD2 (5 bases each). The CDR3 totals 15 residues. The V gene lost 6 bases and the J gene lost 7 bases, with 23 bases spanning the gap. CDR1 is SGHRS and CDR2 is YFSETQ in the germline V gene. The CDR3 sequence is CASTAVRDGPVEQYF. The CDR3 DNA reads as TGCGCCAGCACCGCTGTCCGGGACGGCCCGGTTGAGCAGTACTTC.